This T cell receptor beta chain was obtained from a study of OX40 agonist ivuxolimab in advanced cancers. Across the whole study: The mean age was around 56 years, ranging from 23 to 79, with 65% to 85% of participants male.

The CDR3 length is 12 residues. The V segment lost 10 bases and the J segment 4 bases; nucleotides outside the gene matches: 6. Germline CDR1 is ENHRY and CDR2 is SYGVKD. Worth noting for this clone: Its cognate antigen is unknown.

Overall study results and limits: Circulating CD4+ and CD8+ T cells showed clonal expansion by week 6 at 0.1 to 3.0 mg/kg.

TCRdb's table, derived via immunoSEQ multiplex PCR, lists solely in-frame clones and lacks some. The data show approximately 82,000 clones, 85% seen once. The study sampled blood at baseline, cycle 4 day 1, and cycle 7 day 1. The sequence was collected from an adult with an advanced solid tumor such as melanoma, head and neck, liver or kidney cancer. The chain uses TRBV10-3 and TRBJ2-5; 7 nucleotides line up with TRBD1. The sample consisted of CD4+ or CD8+ T cells sorted from blood, taken in a trial of the OX40 agonist ivuxolimab. CDR3 region: CATQTGLETQYF. CDR3 coding DNA: TGTGCCACCCAGACAGGGCTAGAGACCCAGTACTTC.